The T cell receptor (beta chain) described here comes from a study of T cell responses to AZD1222 COVID-19 vaccine. Profiled with immunoSEQ multiplex PCR; TCRdb holds only in-frame clones, not every one. This sample yields some 66,000 clones, of which roughly 84% are seen a single time; about 18% belongs to the top ten. This CDR3 spans 15 amino acids. Trimming stripped 9 bases from V and 2 bases from J, with 19 bases between. Looked up from germline, CDR1 is MNHEY and CDR2 is SMNVEV (reference sequence). Material: peripheral blood, obtained on day 0 of AZD1222 vaccination. This TCR derives from an adult in good health. The chain joins TRBV27 to TRBJ2-5; D might be TRBD2 (5 bases). The CDR3 reads CARKKGGTGQETQYF. The DNA for the CDR3 is TGTGCCAGGAAGAAGGGCGGAACGGGGCAAGAGACCCAGTACTTC.